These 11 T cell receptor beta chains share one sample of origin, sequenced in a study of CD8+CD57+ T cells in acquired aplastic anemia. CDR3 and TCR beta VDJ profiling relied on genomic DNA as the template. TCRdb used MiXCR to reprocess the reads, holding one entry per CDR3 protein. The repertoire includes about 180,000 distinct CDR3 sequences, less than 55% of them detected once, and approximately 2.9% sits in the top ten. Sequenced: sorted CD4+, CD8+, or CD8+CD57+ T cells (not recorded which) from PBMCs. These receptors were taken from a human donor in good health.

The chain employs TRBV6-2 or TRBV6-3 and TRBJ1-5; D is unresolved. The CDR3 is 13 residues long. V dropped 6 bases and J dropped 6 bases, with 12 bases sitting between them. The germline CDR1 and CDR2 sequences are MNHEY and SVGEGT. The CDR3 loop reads CASRRQAAQPQHF. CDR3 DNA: TGTGCCAGCAGAAGACAAGCCGCTCAGCCCCAGCATTTT.

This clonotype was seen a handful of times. CDR3 region: CASTDRDYEQYF. CDR3 nucleotides: TGTGCCAGCACCGACAGGGATTACGAGCAGTACTTC. The chain couples TRBV2 to TRBJ2-7; 7 bases match TRBD1. CDR1 SNHLY and CDR2 FYNNEI come from the germline V gene. The CDR3 has 12 residues. The ends lost 7 bases at V and 4 bases at J; junction bases unmatched: 4. Variable domain in full (rest from reference TRBV2 and TRBJ2-7): EPEVTQTPSHQVTQMGQEVILRCVPISNHLYFYWYRQILGQKVEFLVSFYNNEISEKSEIFDDQFSVERPDGSNFTLKIRSTKLEDSAMYFCASTDRDYEQYFGPGTRLTVT.

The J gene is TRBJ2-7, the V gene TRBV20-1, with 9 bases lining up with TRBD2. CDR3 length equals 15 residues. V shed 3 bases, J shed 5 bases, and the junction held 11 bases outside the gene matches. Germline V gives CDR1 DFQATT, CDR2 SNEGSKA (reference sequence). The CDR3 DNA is TGCAGTGCTAGGGCCGGGGCTAGCGGGATCGACGAGCAGTACTTC. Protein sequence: CSARAGASGIDEQYF.

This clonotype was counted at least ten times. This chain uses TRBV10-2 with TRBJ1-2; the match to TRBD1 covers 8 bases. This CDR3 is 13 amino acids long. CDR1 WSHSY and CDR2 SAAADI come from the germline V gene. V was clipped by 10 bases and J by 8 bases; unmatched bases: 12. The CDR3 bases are TGCGCCACATCTCGACAGGGGCTAGCGGGCTACACCTTC. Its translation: CATSRQGLAGYTF.

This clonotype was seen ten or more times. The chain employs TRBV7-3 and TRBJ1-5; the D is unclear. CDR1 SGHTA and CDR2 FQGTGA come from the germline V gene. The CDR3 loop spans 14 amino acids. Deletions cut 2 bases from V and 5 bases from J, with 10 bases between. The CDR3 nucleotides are TGTGCCAGCAGCTTAGGGTTCGATTATCAGCCCCAGCATTTT. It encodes CASSLGFDYQPQHF.

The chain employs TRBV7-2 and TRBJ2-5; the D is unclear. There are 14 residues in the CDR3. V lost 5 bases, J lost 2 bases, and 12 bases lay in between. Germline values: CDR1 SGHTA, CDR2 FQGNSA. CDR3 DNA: TGTGCCAGCAGCCTAAGTCGGCAGCAAGAGACCCAGTACTTC. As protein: CASSLSRQQETQYF.

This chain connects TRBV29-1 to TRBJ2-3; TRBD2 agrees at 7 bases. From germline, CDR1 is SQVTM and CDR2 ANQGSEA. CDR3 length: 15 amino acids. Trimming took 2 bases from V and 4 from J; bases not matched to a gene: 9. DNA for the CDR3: TGCAGCGTTGAACCTAGCGGATCTTGGGCAGATACGCAGTATTTT. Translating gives CSVEPSGSWADTQYF.

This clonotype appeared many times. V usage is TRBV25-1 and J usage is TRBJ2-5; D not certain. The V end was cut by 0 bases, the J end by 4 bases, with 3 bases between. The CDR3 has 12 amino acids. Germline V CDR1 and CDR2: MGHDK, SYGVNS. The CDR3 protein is CASSEYLETQYF. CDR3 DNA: TGTGCCAGCAGTGAATATCTAGAGACCCAGTACTTC.

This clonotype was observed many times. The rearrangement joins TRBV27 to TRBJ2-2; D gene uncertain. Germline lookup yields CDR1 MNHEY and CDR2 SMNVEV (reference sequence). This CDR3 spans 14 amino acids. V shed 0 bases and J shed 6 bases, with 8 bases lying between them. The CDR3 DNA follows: TGTGCCAGCAGTTTATCGGGCGTTCCCGGGGAGCTGTTTTTT. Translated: CASSLSGVPGELFF.

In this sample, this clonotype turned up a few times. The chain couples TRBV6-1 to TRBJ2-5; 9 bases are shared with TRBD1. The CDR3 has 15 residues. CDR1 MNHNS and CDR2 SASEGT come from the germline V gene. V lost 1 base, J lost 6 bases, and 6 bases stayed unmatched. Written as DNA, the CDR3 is TGTGCCAGCAGTGAAGACAGGGGGCGTGAGAAGACCCAGTACTTC. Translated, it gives CASSEDRGREKTQYF.

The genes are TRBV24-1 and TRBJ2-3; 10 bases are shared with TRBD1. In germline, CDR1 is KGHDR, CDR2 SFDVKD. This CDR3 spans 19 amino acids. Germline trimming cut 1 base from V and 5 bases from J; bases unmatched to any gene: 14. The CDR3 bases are TGTGCCACCAGTGATTTCTTCGTCGTTCCCGGGACAGGGGTAGATACGCAGTATTTT. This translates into CATSDFFVVPGTGVDTQYF.